This passage covers 30 T cell receptor beta chains from one sample sequenced in a study of CD8 T cells in Susac syndrome. cDNA came from 0.5 to 1 ug RNA primed by random hexamers. MiXCR, run by TCRdb on the immunoSEQ multiplex PCR reads, gives a single entry per CDR3 protein. The sample carries 150,000 to 200,000 distinct CDR3 sequences, approximately 94% recorded once. Sequenced sample: CD4+ T cells from PBMCs. These TCRs come from a human donor in good health.

V is TRBV28 and J is TRBJ2-1; D possibly matches TRBD1 or TRBD2 (5 bases each). CDR1 and CDR2 (germline): MDHEN, SYDVKM. The CDR3 loop spans 13 amino acids. Trimming stripped 10 bases from V and 0 bases from J, with 10 bases between. Here the CDR3 DNA reads TGTGCCACCGGGACCGGCTCCTACAATGAGCAGTTCTTC. Protein product: CATGTGSYNEQFF.

The chain uses TRBV29-1 and TRBJ2-2, with unresolved D. This CDR3 contains 12 residues. V lost 5 bases to trimming and J lost 4 bases, with 8 bases between them. The germline V gene has CDR1 SQVTM and CDR2 ANQGSEA. In nucleotides, the CDR3 is TGCAGCGTTAACTCTGGCACCGGGGAGCTGTTTTTT. Its translation is CSVNSGTGELFF.

The genes are TRBV29-1 and TRBJ2-1, with D unclear. This CDR3 spans 13 amino acids. CDR1 is SQVTM and CDR2 is ANQGSEA in the germline V gene. The V and J ends lost 5 bases and 4 bases respectively, with 12 bases between them. In DNA, the CDR3 is TGCAGCGTTCCCGGGCCCGTATACAATGAGCAGTTCTTC. Encoded protein: CSVPGPVYNEQFF.

The chain recombines TRBV7-2 with TRBJ2-5, with D perhaps matching TRBD2 (5 bases). Trimming left V 2 bases short and J 6 bases short, with 13 bases between. CDR1 and CDR2 from the germline V gene are SGHTA and FQGNSA. The CDR3 consists of 14 residues. The CDR3 here is CASSLYQSGQTQYF. CDR3 DNA: TGTGCCAGCAGCTTATATCAGAGCGGACAGACCCAGTACTTC.

The chain has TRBV19 and TRBJ2-5, with TRBD2 matching 14 bases. Germline loops: CDR1 LNHDA, CDR2 SQIVND (reference sequence). The length of the CDR3 is 17 residues. V dropped 0 bases and J dropped 5; count of bases not matched to a gene: 5. DNA of the CDR3: TGTGCCAGTAGTATAGATTCCGGGACTAGCGGGAGCGAGACCCAGTACTTC. Translated, it gives CASSIDSGTSGSETQYF.

V is TRBV20-1 and J is TRBJ2-3; TRBD2 is a possible D gene (5 bases). Germline assignment: CDR1 DFQATT and CDR2 SNEGSKA (reference sequence). Trimming pared 6 bases from V and 4 bases from J, leaving 20 bases between. The CDR3 is made up of 15 amino acids. In DNA form, the CDR3 reads TGCAGTGCCCAATCGGGCGAGGGCCCAGCAGATACGCAGTATTTT. Protein product: CSAQSGEGPADTQYF.

The chain employs TRBV29-1 and TRBJ1-1; 8 bases are shared with TRBD1. This CDR3 has 16 amino acids. The V segment lost 4 bases and the J segment 1 base; nucleotides outside the gene matches: 11. Germline CDR1 and CDR2: SQVTM and ANQGSEA. CDR3 nucleotide sequence: TGCAGCGTTGCCCTATTTGGGGGGACAGGGAACACTGAAGCTTTCTTT. This codes for CSVALFGGTGNTEAFF. Filled out from reference TRBV29-1 and TRBJ1-1, the complete variable domain reads SAVISQKPSRDICQRGTSLTIQCQVDSQVTMMFWYRQQPGQSLTLIATANQGSEATYESGFVIDKFPISRPNLTFSTLTVSNMSPEDSSIYLCSVALFGGTGNTEAFFGQGTRLTVV.

The rearrangement joins TRBV29-1 to TRBJ2-5; the D gene is possibly TRBD2 (6 bases). Germline CDR1 SQVTM, CDR2 ANQGSEA. V lost 6 bases and J 2 bases, leaving 13 bases between the germline ends. The CDR3 loop spans 13 amino acids. As DNA, the CDR3 is TGCAGCGTAGGGGAGGTGGGGCAAGAGACCCAGTACTTC. This sequence encodes CSVGEVGQETQYF.

The genes are TRBV7-9 and TRBJ2-3; 10 bases map to TRBD1. Looked up from germline, CDR1 is SEHNR and CDR2 is FQNEAQ (reference sequence). J was trimmed by 5 bases and V by 5 bases; bases with no gene match: 7. This CDR3 is 15 amino acids long. The CDR3 loop is CASSPGTGVRDTQYF. CDR3 DNA sequence: TGTGCCAGCAGCCCCGGGACAGGGGTGAGAGATACGCAGTATTTT.

The chain uses TRBV29-1 and TRBJ2-5; perhaps TRBD2 as D (6 bases). The germline CDR1 and CDR2 sequences are SQVTM and ANQGSEA. The CDR3 loop spans 14 amino acids. Trimming removed 2 bases at V and 4 bases at J, with 14 bases between. The CDR3 is CSVERRRRGETQYF. The CDR3 DNA is TGCAGCGTTGAAAGGAGGAGGAGGGGAGAGACCCAGTACTTC.

This chain joins TRBV6-4 and TRBJ1-1; no firm D call. This CDR3 is 13 amino acids long. The V end lost 8 bases, the J end lost 0 bases, and 10 bases lay between the germline ends. Germline V CDR1 and CDR2: MRHNA, SNTAGT. CDR3 protein: CASSRLMNTEAFF. The CDR3 DNA is TGTGCCAGCTCCAGACTCATGAACACTGAAGCTTTCTTT.

This rearrangement joins TRBV11-2 to TRBJ2-2; D ambiguous. Trimming left V 1 base short and J 5 bases short, with 8 bases between. This CDR3 has 14 amino acids. CDR1 and CDR2 from the germline V gene are SGHAT and FQNNGV. CDR3 coding DNA: TGTGCCAGCAGCTTAGTAGACCGGACCGGGGAGCTGTTTTTT. Translation: CASSLVDRTGELFF.

The chain uses TRBV28 and TRBJ2-3; TRBD2 is a possible D gene (5 bases). Trimming removed 3 bases from V and 1 base from J, with 8 bases in between. This CDR3 spans 14 amino acids. Germline CDR1 MDHEN, CDR2 SYDVKM. The CDR3 sequence is CASSFGRGTDTQYF. The CDR3 nucleotides are TGTGCCAGCAGTTTCGGGCGGGGCACAGATACGCAGTATTTT.

J is TRBJ2-2 and V is TRBV12-3 or TRBV12-4; D is unclear. The CDR3 consists of 13 residues. The V end lost 3 bases, the J end lost 10 bases, and 12 bases lay between the germline ends. The CDR3 DNA is TGTGCCAGCAGTTTCCCTCCATTGCTGGAGCTGTTTTTT. Protein product: CASSFPPLLELFF.

The chain links TRBV7-2 to TRBJ2-7; TRBD1 agrees at 10 bases. J lost 5 bases, V lost 3 bases, and 1 base had no gene match. The CDR3 consists of 13 residues. Germline V gene lookup returns CDR1 SGHTA and CDR2 FQGNSA. The CDR3 DNA reads as TGTGCCAGCAGCTTTGGGACAGGGGACGAGCAGTACTTC. Its protein product is CASSFGTGDEQYF. Based on the CDR3 plus reference TRBV7-2 and TRBJ2-7, the full variable domain is GAGVSQSPSNKVTEKGKDVELRCDPISGHTALYWYRQSLGQGLEFLIYFQGNSAPDKSGLPSDRFSAERTGGSVSTLTIQRTQQEDSAVYLCASSFGTGDEQYFGPGTRLTVT.

This clonotype was found a few times. The V gene is TRBV27, the J gene TRBJ2-7, with unresolved D. Trimming cost V 2 bases and J 3 bases, with 8 bases left between them. Germline V CDR1 and CDR2: MNHEY, SMNVEV (reference sequence). CDR3 length: 13 residues. The CDR3 sequence: CASSLGSGYEQYF. DNA for the CDR3: TGTGCCAGCAGTTTAGGGTCGGGCTACGAGCAGTACTTC.

The V gene is TRBV5-4, the J gene TRBJ2-7; D gene uncertain. CDR1 and CDR2 (germline): SGHNT, YYREEE (reference sequence). The CDR3 sequence is 15 residues long. V was clipped by 0 bases and J by 2 bases, with 12 bases between them. CDR3 region: CASSLEGQSTYEQYF. DNA of the CDR3: TGTGCCAGCAGCTTGGAGGGTCAGTCCACCTACGAGCAGTACTTC.

This clonotype was detected only once. The rearrangement links TRBV5-1 to TRBJ2-3; 8 nucleotides line up with TRBD1. Per the germline V gene, CDR1 is SGHRS and CDR2 is YFSETQ. This CDR3 comprises 15 residues. V lost 1 base and J lost 6; bases outside the gene matches: 7. CDR3 amino acids: CASSLPTGVEDTQYF. Here the CDR3 DNA reads TGCGCCAGCAGCTTGCCGACAGGGGTCGAGGATACGCAGTATTTT.

Only one count was recorded for this clonotype. The chain is built from TRBV2 and TRBJ1-2; D gene ambiguous. Germline V gene data show CDR1 as SNHLY and CDR2 as FYNNEI. V gave up 7 bases and J gave up 3 bases, with 15 bases separating them. This CDR3 spans 14 amino acids. CDR3 coding DNA: TGTGCCAGCAAGGTCGGAATGACCCACTATGGCTACACCTTC. Encoded protein: CASKVGMTHYGYTF.

The rearrangement links TRBV30 to TRBJ2-1; D might be TRBD2 (5 bases). The germline V gene encodes CDR1 GTSNPN and CDR2 SVGIG (reference sequence). Trimming left V 1 base short and J 8 bases short, with 9 bases between. CDR3 length: 12 amino acids. For the CDR3, the DNA is TGTGCCTGGAGTGGAGGGCGGTATGAGCAGTTCTTC. Residues: CAWSGGRYEQFF.

V usage is TRBV20-1 and J usage is TRBJ2-5, with TRBD1 identical over 8 bases. Germline-derived CDR1 and CDR2 are DFQATT and SNEGSKA (reference sequence). The CDR3 extends over 13 amino acids. With V trimmed by 5 bases and J by 5 bases, 7 bases remained unmatched. The CDR3: CSAPQGAGETQYF. For the CDR3, the DNA is TGCAGTGCTCCCCAGGGGGCAGGGGAGACCCAGTACTTC.

This chain connects TRBV3-1 to TRBJ2-1; 9 bases match TRBD2. The ends lost 0 bases at V and 5 bases at J; junction bases unmatched: 5. The CDR3 is 16 amino acids. Germline V gene data show CDR1 as LGHDT and CDR2 as YNNKEL (reference sequence). CDR3 sequence: CASSQDDQREDNEQFF. Written as DNA, the CDR3 is TGTGCCAGCAGCCAAGATGACCAGCGGGAGGACAATGAGCAGTTCTTC.

The chain links TRBV5-1 to TRBJ2-5; D perhaps matches TRBD1 (6 bases). Trimming removed 0 bases from V and 2 bases from J, with 11 bases in between. The CDR3 extends over 15 amino acids. CDR1 SGHRS and CDR2 YFSETQ come from the germline V gene. The CDR3 DNA reads TGCGCCAGCAGCTTGGATGGGACACCTCAAGAGACCCAGTACTTC. It is translated as CASSLDGTPQETQYF. The variable domain in full, with the rest retrieved from reference TRBV5-1 and TRBJ2-5, is KAGVTQTPRYLIKTRGQQVTLSCSPISGHRSVSWYQQTPGQGLQFLFEYFSETQRNKGNFPGRFSGRQFSNSRSEMNVSTLELGDSALYLCASSLDGTPQETQYFGPGTRLLVL.

Only one count was recorded for this clonotype. V and J are TRBV12-3 or TRBV12-4 and TRBJ2-1, with D unclear. V was trimmed by 7 bases and J by 5 bases, leaving 12 bases between them. The CDR3 is 13 residues long. CDR3 nucleotide sequence: TGTGCCAGCATGGCGAACAGACACAATGAGCAGTTCTTC. Translation gives CASMANRHNEQFF.

The chain joins TRBV7-2 to TRBJ2-7; D uncertain. Germline CDR1 reads SGHTA; CDR2 reads FQGNSA. Between the trimmed V and J ends, which lost 1 base and 4 bases, there was a span of 14 bases. The CDR3 loop spans 15 amino acids. The CDR3 coding sequence is TGTGCCAGCAGCTTAGTAACGACTGGCGAGTACGAGCAGTACTTC. Residues: CASSLVTTGEYEQYF.

This rearrangement joins TRBV7-2 to TRBJ2-7, with TRBD2 identical over 9 bases. Losses at the gene ends were 1 base for V and 4 bases for J; bases not matched to a gene: 5. Germline loops: CDR1 SGHTA, CDR2 FQGNSA. This CDR3 is built from 15 residues. The CDR3 nucleotides read TGTGCCAGCAGCTTAGTTGTGACTAGCGGATACGAGCAGTACTTC. Amino acids: CASSLVVTSGYEQYF. The complete variable domain, with remaining parts taken from reference TRBV7-2 and TRBJ2-7, reads GAGVSQSPSNKVTEKGKDVELRCDPISGHTALYWYRQSLGQGLEFLIYFQGNSAPDKSGLPSDRFSAERTGGSVSTLTIQRTQQEDSAVYLCASSLVVTSGYEQYFGPGTRLTVT.

This clonotype was observed once. V is TRBV2 and J is TRBJ2-7; TRBD2 might be the D (6 bases). Germline V gene data show CDR1 as SNHLY and CDR2 as FYNNEI. V gave up 7 bases and J gave up 7 bases, with 14 bases separating them. This CDR3 has 12 residues. The CDR3 sequence: CASTNGGGEQYF. The DNA for the CDR3 is TGTGCCAGCACCAACGGTGGAGGGGAGCAGTACTTC.

The rearrangement joins TRBV25-1 to TRBJ1-2; D is uncertain. V lost 4 bases to trimming and J lost 4 bases, with 10 bases between them. This CDR3 is built from 13 residues. Germline V gene sequence: CDR1 MGHDK, CDR2 SYGVNS. CDR3 DNA: TGTGCCAGCAGTGTATCGGGGTTCTATGGCTACACCTTC. Its translation is CASSVSGFYGYTF.

CDR3 in amino acids: CASSGPNQETQYF. CDR3 DNA sequence: TGTGCCAGCAGCGGGCCGAACCAAGAGACCCAGTACTTC. The chain couples TRBV28 to TRBJ2-5; D uncertain. V lost 6 bases and J 0 bases, leaving 8 bases between the germline ends. The CDR3 is 13 amino acids. The V gene's germline CDR1 is MDHEN and CDR2 SYDVKM. Based on the CDR3 plus reference TRBV28 and TRBJ2-5, the full variable domain is DVKVTQSSRYLVKRTGEKVFLECVQDMDHENMFWYRQDPGLGLRLIYFSYDVKMKEKGDIPEGYSVSREKKERFSLILESASTNQTSMYLCASSGPNQETQYFGPGTRLLVL.

The chain couples TRBV15 to TRBJ2-5; perhaps TRBD2 as D (5 bases). The CDR3 is made up of 14 amino acids. Trimming shortened V by 1 base and J by 5 bases, and 11 bases separated the two germline ends. Germline CDR1 LNHNV, CDR2 YYDKDF (reference sequence). In DNA form, the CDR3 reads TGTGCCACCAGCAGAGGGACGCGGGTGGAGACCCAGTACTTC. The encoded protein is CATSRGTRVETQYF.